This section outlines one T cell receptor (beta chain) sequence together with its context. This entry belongs to a study of blood T cell repertoires in COVID-19. Under the authors' procedure: It was from reference gene primer amplification that nucleated cell counts were estimated. The data were produced by immunoSEQ multiplex PCR, yet TCRdb's version contains in-frame clones alone and is incomplete. D and trimming come from the DNA, and the V and J calls and clone size come from that table. The profile shows 250,000 to 300,000 clones, about nine tenths of them singletons. Germline CDR1 is MNHNY and CDR2 is SVGAGI (reference sequence). This CDR3 spans 16 amino acids. Unmatched junction bases numbered 6, after V lost 2 bases and J lost 1 base.

The rearrangement joins TRBV6-6 to TRBJ2-5; 8 bases match TRBD1. This TCR was sampled from a woman aged 25-40 years with COVID-19, enrolled during active disease. Sequencing was done on a sample of peripheral blood. CDR3 residues: CASSYGDQGAQETQYF. The CDR3 DNA is TGTGCCAGCAGTTACGGGGACCAGGGGGCCCAAGAGACCCAGTACTTC.